This paragraph reports one T cell receptor (beta chain). The target of this receptor is not known. The sample holds no much larger clone one base away, and base qualities are not on file. Library prep was done by the immunoSEQ multiplex PCR assay. A mixture of 60 forward primers for TCR Vbeta segments and 13 reverse primers for TCR Jbeta segments was used in the multiplex PCR. The CDR3 region of rearranged TCR beta genes was amplified from genomic DNA by a multiplex PCR assay. The Illumina HiSeq System was used to sequence the amplified TCR beta libraries as 87-base-pair reads. The published analysis was carried out like this. In a later analysis, tens of millions of unique TCR beta chains were counted across the 650 to 700 repertoires, and around 10 million of these chains were shared by at least two donors. To remove PCR and sequencing errors, raw reads were error-corrected and collapsed into unique sequences using a nearest-neighbor algorithm that merged closely related sequences. Alignment of CDR3 sequences to IMGT reference sequences was used to assign V, D and J gene segments. For a sequence to be retained, at least a six-nucleotide match to both a V gene segment and a J gene segment was required. A rearrangement was called productive if the CDR3 had no stop codons and remained in frame with V and J, and every other rearrangement was called non-productive. Following IMGT convention, CDR3 was defined as the stretch from the second conserved V-encoded cysteine up to the conserved J-encoded phenylalanine. The earlier analysis of some 550 of the donors excluded any sequence lacking an unambiguous match to a single V gene segment. In an earlier analysis of 587 of the donors, a V segment was called functional when productive rearrangements were above 56.7%, and segregating when the standard deviation between donors exceeded 5%. To diagnose cytomegalovirus status from the catalog of TCR beta chain sequences, a statistical classification framework was built. A later analysis assigned V and J genes by comparing TCR nucleotide sequences with IMGT/GENE-DB human TR gene sequences. The TCRdist pipeline was used in a later analysis to assign CDR3 sequences and most-parsimonious VDJ recombination scenarios. In a later analysis, each TCR beta chain was defined by its CDR3 amino acid sequence together with its V-gene family, and reads without a unique V-gene family were excluded. A later analysis removed 550 to 700 highly shared, low-generation-probability nucleotide sequences to deal with suspected cross-contamination and a sequencing artifact. In a later analysis, a clonal expansion index for each public chain was calculated from normalized within-repertoire ranks of inferred template counts. A later analysis computed generation probabilities with a VDJ recombination model fitted to out-of-frame rearrangements, and checked the results against IGoR. In a later analysis, TCR-TCR, TCR-HLA and TCR-CMV co-occurrence was scored with hypergeometric tests, and a repertoire-size bias correction was applied to TCR pairs. To estimate false discovery rates, a later analysis permuted the HLA or CMV assignments 20 times. In a later analysis, co-occurring TCRs were grouped using DBSCAN, and TCRdist sequence similarity was added for clustering within HLA-allele-positive subsets. Repertoires with fewer than 30,000 or more than 120,000 public chains, plus five repertoires with anomalous nucleotide sharing, were excluded from co-occurrence clustering. Sourced from immuneACCESS, this table was stored by TCRdb with only in-frame sequences that have V and J called. A share of the clones is absent; for the studies checked, an unresolved V gene accounts for under half, and the remainder has no known explanation. The DNA was the basis for D and trimming; V, J and clone size are from that table. This sample holds about 200,000 clones; 9.5% to 15% were observed only once. The top ten clones comprise approximately 8.3% of the sample.

For CDR1 and CDR2, the germline V gene lists MGHRA and YSYEKL. V loses 0 bases of germline sequence and J loses 5 bases, and the interval between the two ends is 10 bases. The CDR3 has 14 amino acids, counting the end cysteine and phenylalanine. Kept here is only the CDR3 DNA, which spans 42 bases and is read in frame from base 1. The source of the sample is a study of cytomegalovirus exposure and HLA in healthy donors (dated by TCRdb to the late 2010s). Background for the entire study: An earlier analysis of several hundred of the donors reported about 260 Gb of sequence data and 95 million to 120 million unique TCR beta sequences obtained from some 170 million T cells. An early release covering 550 to 700 HLA-typed donors comprised about 300 gigabases of sequencing data and approximately 80 million unique TCR sequences. Among the roughly 400 genotyped donors, 81% belonged to the genetic ancestry cluster associated with self-reported Caucasian donors. The study was designed to test whether signatures of past pathogen exposure could be identified by cataloging public T cell receptors. The study profiled the T cell repertoires of hundreds of subjects by immunosequencing and related them to cytomegalovirus serostatus. Along with the roughly 670-subject first cohort, a separate validation cohort of around 110 different subjects was used. To predict cytomegalovirus infection status, the study brought together high-throughput TCR immunosequencing, statistical association of individual TCRs with disease status, and machine learning. A later analysis re-examined previously published TCR beta repertoires from roughly 650 donors and added high-resolution HLA genotyping to investigate patterns of TCR occurrence. The later analysis used no new phenotypic data to find candidate immune exposures, relying instead on TCR beta sequences and their occurrence across donors. An earlier analysis of 587 of the donors used high-throughput TCR beta sequencing to judge whether each TCR beta V gene segment behaved as functional or pseudogenic. Alongside the repertoire data, information on donor age, sex, ethnicity and CMV serostatus was compiled. A later genetic analysis used genome-wide SNP genotypes for 398 of the 666 donors, treating that subset as a discovery cohort. All discovery cohort repertoires had been generated using a single sequencing platform. HLA typing covered class I and class II loci at four-digit resolution. Typing coverage varied by locus: 629-630 donors for A, B, C, DRB1 and DQB1; roughly 510 for DQA1; about 570 for DPA1; 450 to 480 for DPB1. Four or five DR-DQ haplotypes were handled as single units for association and clustering, since linkage in the cohort was strong. On average, over 200,000 unique TCR beta nucleotide sequences were sequenced per donor among more than 350 genotyped donors of the cohort, with roughly 19% of those sequences being non-productive.

The cohort comprised approximately 700 healthy bone marrow donors. Cohort members were all nominally healthy when sampled, although unrecorded immune exposures were likely present. The donor was CMV seropositive and belonged to the group of more than 250 seropositive cohort members. Each donor provided a peripheral blood sample, and peripheral blood mononuclear cells were used for TCR beta sequencing. The Qiagen DNeasy Blood Extraction Kit was used to extract genomic DNA from the blood cell samples. Broader findings and caveats from the paper: For the cohort, immune exposure information was limited to CMV serostatus. A later analysis found that HLA-associated TCR beta chains were more clonally expanded and had lower generation probabilities than equally common non-associated chains. Because some donors lacked HLA typing at each locus, the association tests relied only on the typed subset. A few of the identified cytomegalovirus-associated TCR beta chains were confirmed in vitro to be specific for cytomegalovirus antigens. According to a later analysis, TCR association rates differed among HLA loci, with DRB1 alleles showing the most associated TCRs and HLA-C alleles showing the fewest. An association between a missense DCLRE1C variant and V-gene and J-gene trimming of TCR beta chains was found in a later genetic analysis and replicated in an independent cohort. Presence/absence analyses assumed roughly uniform sequencing depth across donors, an assumption that may not hold. Most TCR sequences were observed very rarely across donors, whereas some public TCRs were present in many individuals. In this cohort, only TCR beta chains were sequenced, and detectable features were limited by the absence of alpha or paired-chain data. An earlier analysis of some 560 of the donors showed that most TCR beta V segments appeared in productive rearrangements either about 90% or about 30% of the time, which broadly matched IMGT annotations. The authors suggested that the approach could potentially be generalized to other disease states and immunological phenotypes. The classifier was reported to diagnose cytomegalovirus status with high specificity and sensitivity in both the original and validation cohorts. Several of the top co-occurrence clusters appeared to be linked to parvovirus B19, influenza, CMV and Epstein-Barr virus, according to a later analysis. According to a later analysis, most CMV-associated TCR beta chains appeared to be HLA-restricted, and the HLA associations seemed to be driven largely by CMV exposure. A later analysis associated some 17,000 TCR beta sequences with specific HLA alleles at a false discovery rate of 0.05. The study gave a list of 150 to 200 TCR beta chains associated with cytomegalovirus. Because the 87-base-pair reads could not distinguish some IMGT-functional V segments, including TRBV6-2 and TRBV6-3, those segments were excluded. The earlier analysis of 587 of the donors excluded 15 to 20 rarely observed V segments, including chromosome 9 orphons, because counts were too low. The sequencing pipeline was judged likely to have produced a cluster of highly shared sequence variants as a technical artifact. A further reported finding was that TCR beta sequences accurately predicted the HLA-A and HLA-B alleles for most subjects in the first cohort. Linkage disequilibrium might explain the correlated functional status among segregating V segments, but an unknown experimental factor could not be ruled out. A later genetic analysis reported fewer N-insertions in productive TCRs among donors in an Asian-associated ancestry cluster than the approximately 700-donor mean. When HLA alleles, especially DR and DQ, strongly co-occurred, attributing TCR associations to individual alleles was difficult.

Sequences were obtained from PBMCs. The sequence came from a man between 45 and 60 years old in good health and CMV-seropositive. Recombination linked TRBV4-1 to TRBJ2-5; the D gene is not confidently resolved. Read as DNA, the sequence is TGCGCCAGCAGCCAAGATCGTACGAGGGAGACCCAGTACTTC. Protein translation: CASSQDRTRETQYF.